The clone carrying this TCR beta chain was recorded a few times. Its antigen is currently unknown. Via MiXCR, TCRdb re-called the 5' RACE reads, giving one row per CDR3 protein. The profile shows about 410,000 distinct CDR3 sequences, roughly 18% of them singletons. The source of the sample is a study of T-cell memory formation after mild COVID-19. At the level of the study: Largely donor-specific sequence clusters came from a couple of donors.

Germline V gene data show CDR1 as SGHNT and CDR2 as YYREEE (reference sequence). V was clipped by 2 bases and J by 4 bases, with 12 bases between them. The CDR3 sequence is 14 residues long. General study findings and limits: Second-wave clones reaching peak frequency on day 37 lacked confirmed SARS-CoV-2 specificity. Day 15 to 85 contractors were CD4/CD8 balanced; later expanders leaned CD4+. Contracting CD4+ clones lay largely in CM and EM, with CD8+ ones residing in EMRA.

The rearrangement joins TRBV5-4 to TRBJ2-5; D may be TRBD1 (5 bases). Sequencing was done on a sample of PBMCs or a T cell subset sorted from them (not recorded which). The clonotype was recovered from a man younger than 35 who had mild COVID-19 (a few samples of this study predate the infection). Cell type and time point are not known. CDR3 in amino acids: CASSFQGATETQYF. In nucleotides, the CDR3 is TGTGCCAGCAGCTTTCAGGGTGCCACAGAGACCCAGTACTTC.